What follows is one TCR beta chain and its context. This record comes from a study of blood T cell repertoires in COVID-19. Study summary: Acute-phase and convalescent COVID-19 samples originated in the United States, Italy and Spain. PBMCs, B-cell-depleted T cells, or T cells provided the cDNA or gDNA that made up the material.

Original analysis: Amplification from reference gene primers served as the basis for estimated nucleated cell counts. TCRdb's table, derived via immunoSEQ multiplex PCR, lists solely in-frame clones and lacks some. For V, J and clone size, that table is used; D and trimming come from the DNA. This repertoire shows 40,000 to 50,000 clones, 85% found once; its top ten account for roughly 5.3%. The sequencing sample was made of peripheral blood. This TCR was recovered from a man aged 45-65 years with active COVID-19.

CDR3 DNA: TGCAGTGCGTCGGTAGAGAATGAGCAGTTCTTC. It yields the protein CSASVENEQFF. The chain has TRBV20-1 and TRBJ2-1; D gene uncertain. The CDR3 spans 11 residues. Germline V gives CDR1 DFQATT, CDR2 SNEGSKA (reference sequence). Trimming removed 6 bases at V and 7 bases at J, with 10 bases between.